Shown below are 13 T cell receptor beta chains from a single sample sequenced in a study of response to subunit inactivated influenza vaccine. A single record per CDR3 protein comes from TCRdb applying MiXCR to the RT-PCR reads. The table lists roughly 760,000 distinct CDR3 sequences, approximately 21% of them singletons. Sequencing was performed on PBMCs from blood, taken less than 6 days after vaccination. Receptors were obtained from a man aged 45-60 years who received an inactivated influenza vaccine.

A remark on this clonotype: A single base separates this from a much larger clone, so it may be a read error. Without the conserved terminal phenylalanine or tryptophan, this CDR3 likely stems from a read error. The chain recombines TRBV7-2 with TRBJ2-5; D unresolved. The length of the CDR3 is 12 residues. The V gene's germline CDR1 is SGHTA and CDR2 FQGNSA. V lost 5 bases and J 3 bases, leaving 7 bases between the germline ends. This CDR3 reads CASSLLEETQYS. The DNA for the CDR3 is TGTGCCAGCAGCCTTCTAGAAGAGACCCAGTACTCC.

The CDR3 reads CASSSGGSSNQPQHF. CDR3 DNA sequence: TGTGCCAGCAGCTCCGGAGGATCTAGCAATCAGCCCCAGCATTTT. The J gene is TRBJ1-5, the V gene TRBV5-6; no clear D. This CDR3 has 15 residues. CDR1 and CDR2 (germline): SGHDT, YYEEEE. V lost 3 bases to trimming and J lost 0 bases, with 10 bases between them.

The rearrangement uses TRBV28 and TRBJ1-1, with TRBD1 as a possible D gene (5 bases). The CDR3 contains 13 residues. Trimming left V 2 bases short and J 6 bases short, with 10 bases between. CDR1 is MDHEN, CDR2 SYDVKM, per germline. The CDR3 sequence: CASSLVGTAEAFF. CDR3 nucleotide sequence: TGTGCCAGCAGTTTAGTGGGGACGGCTGAAGCTTTCTTT. The full variable domain, in which reference TRBV28 and TRBJ1-1 provide the parts outside the CDR3, is DVKVTQSSRYLVKRTGEKVFLECVQDMDHENMFWYRQDPGLGLRLIYFSYDVKMKEKGDIPEGYSVSREKKERFSLILESASTNQTSMYLCASSLVGTAEAFFGQGTRLTVV.

The chain recombines TRBV29-1 with TRBJ2-7, with D perhaps TRBD2 (5 bases). This CDR3 is 12 amino acids long. The V end was cut by 0 bases, the J end by 4 bases, with 7 bases between. Germline V gene lookup returns CDR1 SQVTM and CDR2 ANQGSEA. This chain's CDR3 is CSVEEVAYEQYF. CDR3 nucleotide sequence: TGCAGCGTTGAAGAAGTAGCGTACGAGCAGTACTTC.

This clonotype was found a few times. The chain has TRBV20-1 and TRBJ1-1; 7 bases line up with TRBD1. The CDR3 covers 16 residues. The V gene end was trimmed by 7 bases and the J gene end by 0 bases; junction bases not matched to a gene: 14. Germline CDR1 and CDR2: DFQATT and SNEGSKA (reference sequence). The CDR3 DNA sequence: TGCAGTGGTACGAGGGGGCGTCGGGCTATGAACACTGAAGCTTTCTTT. This codes for CSGTRGRRAMNTEAFF.

This clonotype occurred a few times. This chain links TRBV6-2 or TRBV6-3 with TRBJ2-2; 7 bases align to TRBD2. V shed 2 bases, J shed 6 bases, and the junction held 12 bases outside the gene matches. The germline CDR1 and CDR2 sequences are MNHEY and SVGEGT. The CDR3 covers 17 residues. The CDR3 protein is CASSYVSGRVSSGELFF. The CDR3 DNA reads TGTGCCAGCAGTTACGTCTCAGGGAGGGTTTCATCCGGGGAGCTGTTTTTT.

The table lists this clonotype with a few counts. This sequence joins TRBV7-2 and TRBJ2-1, with 7 nucleotides matching TRBD2. J lost 5 bases, V lost 1 base, and 8 bases had no gene match. Germline loops: CDR1 SGHTA, CDR2 FQGNSA. The CDR3 is made up of 16 amino acids. CDR3 region: CASSLGGLAVHNEQFF. CDR3 coding DNA: TGTGCCAGCAGCTTAGGTGGGCTAGCGGTACACAATGAGCAGTTCTTC.

This clonotype came up a few times. The rearrangement uses TRBV24-1 and TRBJ2-1, with D tentatively TRBD1 or TRBD2 (6 bases each). CDR3 size: 15 residues. V was pared by 5 bases and J by 6 bases, with 16 bases between. Germline V gene data show CDR1 as KGHDR and CDR2 as SFDVKD. The CDR3 DNA reads as TGTGCCACCAGTGCCCTAGGGGGAGGACCCAATGAGCAGTTCTTC. Amino acids: CATSALGGGPNEQFF.

The rearrangement joins TRBV29-1 to TRBJ2-5; D possibly corresponds to TRBD2 (6 bases). The V end lost 4 bases, the J end lost 4 bases, and 19 bases lay between the germline ends. The length of the CDR3 is 15 residues. CDR1 and CDR2 from the germline V gene are SQVTM and ANQGSEA. Here the CDR3 DNA reads TGCAGCGTTGGAGGGGTTGCGGGACCGGGAGAGACCCAGTACTTC. Amino acids: CSVGGVAGPGETQYF.

This clonotype was seen a handful of times. The J gene is TRBJ2-2, the V gene TRBV12-3 or TRBV12-4, with D unresolved. CDR3 length equals 15 residues. V lost 7 bases to trimming and J lost 5 bases, with 17 bases between them. CDR3 protein: CASTKSGITTGELFF. Here the CDR3 DNA reads TGTGCCAGCACCAAAAGTGGCATAACAACCGGGGAGCTGTTTTTT.

This rearrangement joins TRBV7-2 to TRBJ2-1; tentatively, D is TRBD1 (6 bases). Between the trimmed V and J ends, which lost 1 base and 8 bases, there was a span of 15 bases. The CDR3 is 15 amino acids. Germline loops: CDR1 SGHTA, CDR2 FQGNSA. The CDR3 bases are TGTGCCAGCAGCTTAGGCTCCAACAGGGCCCATGAGCAGTTCTTC. Its translation is CASSLGSNRAHEQFF.

This clonotype was seen only a few times. The chain uses TRBV28 and TRBJ2-2; D is ambiguous. Trimming took off 4 bases at V and 5 bases at J, with 8 bases between the two ends. The CDR3 runs 13 residues. Germline V lookup: CDR1 MDHEN, CDR2 SYDVKM. The CDR3 loop is CASSSRQTGELFF. In DNA, the CDR3 is TGTGCCAGCAGTTCTCGTCAGACCGGGGAGCTGTTTTTT.

The chain combines TRBV7-9 with TRBJ2-7, with 7 bases matching TRBD1. Germline values: CDR1 SEHNR, CDR2 FQNEAQ (reference sequence). V was clipped by 4 bases and J by 4 bases; unmatched bases: 7. This CDR3 is built from 14 residues. The CDR3 coding sequence is TGTGCCAGCAGCTCCTCGGGACAGCCTTACGAGCAGTACTTC. The encoded protein is CASSSSGQPYEQYF.